This T cell receptor (beta chain) derives from a study of blood T cell repertoires in COVID-19. Here immunoSEQ multiplex PCR was the method, and the copy in TCRdb shows in-frame clones only, minus some. Seen here are 250,000 to 350,000 clones, more than 70% observed once, and the top ten hold about 7.8%. This TCR was recovered from a woman aged 45-59 years who had recovered from COVID-19. The material sequenced was peripheral blood.

The CDR3 nucleotides read TGCGCCAGCAGCCCTGAGAATAACAATGAGCAGTTCTTC. This translates into CASSPENNNEQFF. The chain joins TRBV4-1 to TRBJ2-1, with unresolved D. Germline loops: CDR1 MGHRA, CDR2 YSYEKL. CDR3 size: 13 residues. V was pared by 4 bases and J by 5 bases, with 9 bases between.